The 32 T cell receptor beta chains in this list originate from one sample, sequenced in a study of human T cells and chemical hapten exposure. Each CDR3 protein is one row after TCRdb ran MiXCR on the RACE reads. The data contain over 35,000 distinct CDR3 sequences, 4% of them singletons. Time point in this sample: patch test 1, 2 weeks after DPC sensitization. The treatment denotes: therapeutic diphenylcyclopropenone sensitization with weekly scalp DPC. Unfractionated whole blood yielded total RNA. The starting material was whole blood, obtained in connection with sensitization to the hapten diphenylcyclopropenone (DPC). The receptors derive from a man aged 45-65 years with alopecia areata. Some clones in this sample may be carry-over from other donors' samples.

As to this clonotype: This clone may be a read error of a much larger clone one base away. The CDR3 is CSIGYRGLDEQFF. In DNA, the CDR3 is TGCAGCATAGGATACAGGGGGCTGGATGAGCAGTTCTTC. The chain joins TRBV29-1 to TRBJ2-1; 9 bases agree with TRBD1. CDR1 is SQVTM, CDR2 ANQGSEA, per germline. The CDR3 sequence is 13 residues long. V lost 8 bases to trimming and J lost 8 bases; unmatched junction nucleotides: 10.

This clonotype occurred many times. V usage is TRBV7-2 and J usage is TRBJ1-1; D remains unclear. The germline V gene encodes CDR1 SGHTA and CDR2 FQGNSA. Deletions cut 1 base from V and 13 bases from J, with 13 bases between. This CDR3 spans 12 amino acids. CDR3 residues: CASSLVPEKGFF. The CDR3 nucleotides read TGTGCCAGCAGCTTAGTACCAGAGAAGGGTTTCTTT.

This clonotype was recorded at least ten times. The V call is TRBV6-1, the J call TRBJ2-7; tentatively, D is TRBD1 or TRBD2 (6 bases each). V dropped 7 bases and J dropped 3 bases, with 13 bases sitting between them. In germline, CDR1 is MNHNS, CDR2 SASEGT. The CDR3 spans 13 residues. CDR3 DNA: TGTGCCAGCATTGAGGGGGGAATCTACGAGCAGTACTTC. Amino acids: CASIEGGIYEQYF.

This clonotype was detected ten times or more. The gene calls are TRBV7-6 and TRBJ1-6, with D unclear. The CDR3 sequence is 14 residues long. V lost 1 base and J lost 6, with 7 bases in between. CDR1 is SGHVS, CDR2 FNYEAQ, per germline. The CDR3 DNA reads as TGTGCCAGCAGCTTAGAATTGGGTAATTCACCCCTCCACTTT. Translated: CASSLELGNSPLHF.

This clonotype appeared a few times. The chain links TRBV7-8 to TRBJ1-2; no clear D gene. The ends were cut back, 5 bases at V and 4 bases at J, with 23 bases in the middle. The germline CDR1 and CDR2 sequences are SGHVS and FQNEAQ. This CDR3 contains 17 residues. CDR3 DNA: TGTGCCAGCAGCGCCACCGGTTTTGGAGGAAAAAGCTATGGCTACACCTTC. Its protein product is CASSATGFGGKSYGYTF.

This clonotype was counted at least ten times. The genes are TRBV20-1 and TRBJ1-4; a weak D match, TRBD1 (6 bases). The germline V gene has CDR1 DFQATT and CDR2 SNEGSKA (reference sequence). The CDR3 covers 15 residues. With 1 base removed from V and 4 bases from J, the gap between germline ends came to 13 bases. The CDR3 spells CSARVNGQNNEKLFF. Here the CDR3 DNA reads TGCAGTGCTAGAGTGAATGGACAGAATAATGAAAAACTGTTTTTT.

This clonotype was seen at least ten times. The chain combines TRBV7-6 with TRBJ2-1, with 7 bases aligning to TRBD2. Trimming at V came to 5 bases and at J to 7 bases, leaving 17 bases not matched to a gene. Per germline, CDR1 SGHVS and CDR2 FNYEAQ. The CDR3 length is 17 residues. The CDR3: CASSPPTGGSLGNEQFF. The CDR3 DNA reads as TGTGCCAGCAGCCCCCCCACAGGCGGGAGTCTGGGAAATGAGCAGTTCTTC.

This clonotype was observed many times. The chain combines TRBV21-1 with TRBJ1-5. TRBV21-1 is classified as a pseudogene. The CDR3 totals 13 residues. CDR3: CASSKWRNQPQHF. The DNA for the CDR3 is TGTGCCAGCAGCAAATGGAGAAATCAGCCCCAGCATTTT.

In this sample, this clonotype turned up a few times. V gene TRBV5-4 combines with J gene TRBJ2-1; D may be TRBD2 (5 bases). V gave up 4 bases and J gave up 0 bases, with 11 bases separating them. The CDR3 has 15 amino acids. CDR1 SGHNT and CDR2 YYREEE come from the germline V gene (reference sequence). The CDR3 spells CASSLFGSSYNEQFF. The CDR3 DNA sequence: TGTGCCAGCAGCCTTTTTGGGAGCTCCTACAATGAGCAGTTCTTC.

Many counts were recorded for this clonotype. The rearrangement links TRBV20-1 to TRBJ1-2; possible D gene TRBD1, 6 bases. Germline CDR1 reads DFQATT; CDR2 reads SNEGSKA (reference sequence). Deletions cut 1 base from V and 8 bases from J, with 14 bases between. The CDR3 is 13 residues long. The DNA of the CDR3 is TGCAGTGCTAGAGGGGGAGGGACAATCGGCTACACCTTC. The encoded protein is CSARGGGTIGYTF.

Turning to this clonotype: A much larger clonotype is one base distant, so this may be a read error. This chain links TRBV28 with TRBJ1-5; the match to TRBD1 covers 8 bases. From germline, CDR1 is MDHEN and CDR2 SYDVKM. The CDR3 covers 15 residues. CDR3 coding DNA: TGTGCCAGCAGTGCCAGGGGGCAGGGCAATCGGCCCCAGCATTTT. Protein product: CASSARGQGNRPQHF.

This clonotype was seen many times. The CDR3 reads CASSFGTARTDTQYF. The CDR3 DNA reads as TGTGCCAGCAGTTTCGGGACAGCCCGCACAGATACGCAGTATTTT. The chain couples TRBV6-5 to TRBJ2-3; 7 nucleotides agree with TRBD1. The germline CDR1 and CDR2 sequences are MNHEY and SVGAGI. This CDR3 is 15 amino acids long. V shed 4 bases, J shed 1 base, and the junction held 5 bases outside the gene matches.

This clonotype was seen at least ten times. This chain links TRBV5-1 with TRBJ2-7, with TRBD1 matching 9 bases. Germline loops: CDR1 SGHRS, CDR2 YFSETQ. J was trimmed by 5 bases and V by 0 bases; bases with no gene match: 6. This CDR3 region has 15 residues. DNA for the CDR3: TGCGCCAGCAGCTTGGCCCGGGACAGGGAGAACGAGCAGTACTTC. The encoded protein is CASSLARDRENEQYF.

This clonotype has just one count. The chain is built from TRBV19 and TRBJ1-4, with a tentative D call TRBD1 (6 bases). V was trimmed by 6 bases and J by 3 bases, leaving 11 bases between them. CDR1 and CDR2 (germline): LNHDA, SQIVND (reference sequence). This CDR3 contains 14 residues. Written as DNA, the CDR3 is TGTGCCAGTAGCAACAGGGACCCTAATGAAAAACTGTTTTTT. Amino acids: CASSNRDPNEKLFF.

This clonotype was observed at least ten times. The chain combines TRBV7-9 with TRBJ2-7; possibly TRBD1 or TRBD2 for D (5 bases each). From germline, CDR1 is SEHNR and CDR2 FQNEAQ (reference sequence). Trimming took 4 bases from V and 5 from J, leaving 18 bases between them. This CDR3 is built from 15 residues. The DNA of the CDR3 is TGTGCCAGCAGCTCAACCGGGACGGGCCAGAACGAGCAGTACTTC. This translates into CASSSTGTGQNEQYF.

The sample holds many counts of this clonotype. The chain carries TRBV10-3 and TRBJ1-2; D not certain. V dropped 3 bases and J dropped 8 bases, with 10 bases sitting between them. Germline V CDR1 and CDR2: ENHRY, SYGVKD. CDR3 length: 12 amino acids. The CDR3 spells CAISDYSNGYTF. CDR3 in DNA: TGTGCCATCAGTGATTACAGCAACGGCTACACCTTC.

This clonotype has only a few counts. The V and J genes are TRBV29-1 and TRBJ2-7; 8 bases are shared with TRBD1. This CDR3 is built from 13 residues. CDR1 SQVTM and CDR2 ANQGSEA come from the germline V gene. Unmatched junction bases numbered 5, after V lost 4 bases and J lost 3 bases. CDR3 residues: CSVGQGNSYEQYF. Here the CDR3 DNA reads TGCAGCGTTGGACAGGGGAACAGCTACGAGCAGTACTTC.

There are many counts of this clonotype. The chain recombines TRBV7-2 with TRBJ2-7; 8 positions match TRBD1. Germline V CDR1 and CDR2: SGHTA, FQGNSA. The J segment lost 5 bases and the V segment lost 1 base, leaving 7 bases of the junction unmatched. The CDR3 has 15 amino acids. The CDR3 spells CASSLVGTGGHEQYF. CDR3 bases: TGTGCCAGCAGCTTAGTAGGGACAGGCGGTCACGAGCAGTACTTC.

This clonotype was detected many times. The CDR3 protein is CASSNRDRQYF. CDR3 nucleotides: TGTGCCAGCAGTAACCGGGACAGGCAGTATTTT. V is TRBV6-6 and J is TRBJ2-3; 7 bases fit TRBD1. From germline, CDR1 is MNHNY and CDR2 SVGAGI (reference sequence). This CDR3 contains 11 residues. V gave up 5 bases and J gave up 11 bases; unmatched junction bases: 4.

There are many counts of this clonotype. The chain has TRBV10-3 and TRBJ1-2, with no clear D. The V end was cut by 0 bases, the J end by 1 base, with 6 bases between. There are 14 residues in the CDR3. Germline V gene lookup returns CDR1 ENHRY and CDR2 SYGVKD. Written as DNA, the CDR3 is TGTGCCATCAGTGAGTCGGAAGTTAACTATGGCTACACCTTC. Translating gives CAISESEVNYGYTF.

This clonotype was detected many times. V gene TRBV6-2 or TRBV6-3 combines with J gene TRBJ1-6; no reliable D call. The CDR3 covers 15 residues. The germline V and J ends were trimmed by 2 bases and 7 bases, with 12 bases remaining between them. The germline V gene has CDR1 MNHEY and CDR2 SVGEGT. Written as DNA, the CDR3 is TGTGCCAGCAGTTACCTCCCGGACCCCAATTCACCCCTCCACTTT. It yields the protein CASSYLPDPNSPLHF.

This clonotype was recorded many times. The chain recombines TRBV28 with TRBJ2-2; 11 nucleotides match TRBD1. The CDR3 loop spans 15 amino acids. V lost 4 bases to trimming and J lost 6 bases; unmatched junction nucleotides: 4. The germline V gene encodes CDR1 MDHEN and CDR2 SYDVKM. CDR3: CASSSGTGGAGELFF. CDR3 nucleotides: TGTGCCAGCAGTTCTGGGACAGGGGGAGCCGGGGAGCTGTTTTTT.

This clonotype was detected ten times or more. This chain links TRBV28 with TRBJ2-3; possibly TRBD2 for D (6 bases). The CDR3 loop spans 13 amino acids. Between the trimmed V and J ends, which lost 6 bases and 4 bases, there was a span of 11 bases. The V gene's germline CDR1 is MDHEN and CDR2 SYDVKM. The CDR3 is CASSRRRADTQYF. In DNA form, the CDR3 reads TGTGCCAGCAGCCGCAGGAGGGCAGATACGCAGTATTTT.

As to this clonotype: A much larger clonotype is one base distant, so this may be a read error. This chain joins TRBV28 and TRBJ2-3; 11 bases are shared with TRBD2. The CDR3 length is 15 residues. The germline gives CDR1 MDHEN, CDR2 SYDVKM. The CDR3 protein is CVSSLLAGATDTQYF. The DNA for the CDR3 is TGTGTCAGCAGTTTACTAGCGGGAGCGACAGATACGCAGTATTTT. The whole variable domain, filled in from reference TRBV28 and TRBJ2-3, reads DVKVTQSSRYLVKRTGEKVFLECVQDMDHENMFWYRQDPGLGLRLIYFSYDVKMKEKGDIPEGYSVSREKKERFSLILESASTNQTSMYLCVSSLLAGATDTQYFGPGTRLTVL.

This clonotype was seen repeatedly, ten times or more. The chain links TRBV29-1 to TRBJ1-4; D is perhaps TRBD1 (5 bases). CDR3 size: 12 residues. Germline CDR1 is SQVTM and CDR2 is ANQGSEA. The ends were cut back, 4 bases at V and 4 bases at J, with 7 bases in the middle. This chain's CDR3 is CSVGDGNEKLFF. CDR3 sequence (DNA): TGCAGCGTTGGGGACGGTAATGAAAAACTGTTTTTT.

This clonotype has at least ten counts. The chain recombines TRBV29-1 with TRBJ2-7; tentatively, D is TRBD1 (6 bases). The CDR3 is 12 amino acids. Trimming left V 5 bases short and J 4 bases short, with 12 bases between. The germline V gene encodes CDR1 SQVTM and CDR2 ANQGSEA. The CDR3 DNA follows: TGCAGCGTTTCTCAGGGGAGTTACGAGCAGTACTTC. It yields the protein CSVSQGSYEQYF.

The chain links TRBV6-5 to TRBJ1-2; D not certain. This CDR3 contains 13 residues. Trimming shortened V by 6 bases and J by 4 bases, and 12 bases separated the two germline ends. Germline CDR1 is MNHEY and CDR2 is SVGAGI. CDR3 sequence: CASSSSDRYGYTF. DNA for the CDR3: TGTGCCAGCAGCAGCAGTGATCGCTATGGCTACACCTTC.

This clonotype occurred many times. This sequence joins TRBV7-2 and TRBJ1-6, with D perhaps matching TRBD1 (6 bases). V dropped 4 bases and J dropped 10 bases, with 14 bases sitting between them. There are 14 residues in the CDR3. Looked up from germline, CDR1 is SGHTA and CDR2 is FQGNSA. CDR3 in amino acids: CASSSGQNLSPLHF. The CDR3, as DNA: TGTGCCAGCAGCTCCGGACAGAATCTCTCACCCCTCCACTTT.

In the case of this clonotype: Just one base apart from a much larger clone, this may be a read error. The V and J genes are TRBV11-2 and TRBJ2-3, with 10 bases that match TRBD2. Germline V gene data show CDR1 as SGHAT and CDR2 as FQNNGV. CDR3 length: 15 residues. Trimming took 5 bases from V and 2 from J; bases not matched to a gene: 4. The CDR3 DNA reads TGTGCCAGCAGCCACGGGACTAGCGACACAGATACGCAGTATTTT. Its translation is CASSHGTSDTDTQYF. The full variable domain, rest sourced from reference TRBV11-2 and TRBJ2-3, is EAGVAQSPRYKIIEKRQSVAFWCNPISGHATLYWYQQILGQGPKLLIQFQNNGVVDDSQLPKDRFSAERLKGVDSTLKIQPAKLEDSAVYLCASSHGTSDTDTQYFGPGTRLTVL.

Notes on this clonotype: A much larger clone differs by one base, so this may be a read error. The chain recombines TRBV18 with TRBJ2-1, with 11 bases lining up with TRBD2. The V gene's germline CDR1 is KGHSH and CDR2 LQKENI. Unmatched junction bases numbered 13, after V lost 6 bases and J lost 6 bases. This CDR3 is 17 amino acids long. Written as DNA, the CDR3 is TGTGCCAGCTCCCGGGGGCTAGCGGGAGGCTCTGGCAATGAGCAGTTCTTC. Residues: CASSRGLAGGSGNEQFF.

This clonotype was counted ten times or more. The V gene is TRBV12-3 or TRBV12-4, the J gene TRBJ2-3, with D perhaps matching TRBD1 (5 bases). V lost 3 bases to trimming and J lost 4 bases, with 11 bases between them. The CDR3 runs to 14 residues. CDR3 amino acids: CASSFAGKADTQYF. CDR3 DNA: TGTGCCAGCAGTTTTGCAGGGAAGGCAGATACGCAGTATTTT.

This clonotype was seen repeatedly, ten times or more. CDR3 amino acids: CSARFGKNEQFF. For the CDR3, the DNA is TGCAGTGCTAGATTCGGAAAAAATGAGCAGTTCTTC. The genes are TRBV20-1 and TRBJ2-1; D is unclear. Germline CDR1 is DFQATT and CDR2 is SNEGSKA (reference sequence). Trimming took 2 bases from V and 7 from J, leaving 9 bases between them. This CDR3 has 12 amino acids.